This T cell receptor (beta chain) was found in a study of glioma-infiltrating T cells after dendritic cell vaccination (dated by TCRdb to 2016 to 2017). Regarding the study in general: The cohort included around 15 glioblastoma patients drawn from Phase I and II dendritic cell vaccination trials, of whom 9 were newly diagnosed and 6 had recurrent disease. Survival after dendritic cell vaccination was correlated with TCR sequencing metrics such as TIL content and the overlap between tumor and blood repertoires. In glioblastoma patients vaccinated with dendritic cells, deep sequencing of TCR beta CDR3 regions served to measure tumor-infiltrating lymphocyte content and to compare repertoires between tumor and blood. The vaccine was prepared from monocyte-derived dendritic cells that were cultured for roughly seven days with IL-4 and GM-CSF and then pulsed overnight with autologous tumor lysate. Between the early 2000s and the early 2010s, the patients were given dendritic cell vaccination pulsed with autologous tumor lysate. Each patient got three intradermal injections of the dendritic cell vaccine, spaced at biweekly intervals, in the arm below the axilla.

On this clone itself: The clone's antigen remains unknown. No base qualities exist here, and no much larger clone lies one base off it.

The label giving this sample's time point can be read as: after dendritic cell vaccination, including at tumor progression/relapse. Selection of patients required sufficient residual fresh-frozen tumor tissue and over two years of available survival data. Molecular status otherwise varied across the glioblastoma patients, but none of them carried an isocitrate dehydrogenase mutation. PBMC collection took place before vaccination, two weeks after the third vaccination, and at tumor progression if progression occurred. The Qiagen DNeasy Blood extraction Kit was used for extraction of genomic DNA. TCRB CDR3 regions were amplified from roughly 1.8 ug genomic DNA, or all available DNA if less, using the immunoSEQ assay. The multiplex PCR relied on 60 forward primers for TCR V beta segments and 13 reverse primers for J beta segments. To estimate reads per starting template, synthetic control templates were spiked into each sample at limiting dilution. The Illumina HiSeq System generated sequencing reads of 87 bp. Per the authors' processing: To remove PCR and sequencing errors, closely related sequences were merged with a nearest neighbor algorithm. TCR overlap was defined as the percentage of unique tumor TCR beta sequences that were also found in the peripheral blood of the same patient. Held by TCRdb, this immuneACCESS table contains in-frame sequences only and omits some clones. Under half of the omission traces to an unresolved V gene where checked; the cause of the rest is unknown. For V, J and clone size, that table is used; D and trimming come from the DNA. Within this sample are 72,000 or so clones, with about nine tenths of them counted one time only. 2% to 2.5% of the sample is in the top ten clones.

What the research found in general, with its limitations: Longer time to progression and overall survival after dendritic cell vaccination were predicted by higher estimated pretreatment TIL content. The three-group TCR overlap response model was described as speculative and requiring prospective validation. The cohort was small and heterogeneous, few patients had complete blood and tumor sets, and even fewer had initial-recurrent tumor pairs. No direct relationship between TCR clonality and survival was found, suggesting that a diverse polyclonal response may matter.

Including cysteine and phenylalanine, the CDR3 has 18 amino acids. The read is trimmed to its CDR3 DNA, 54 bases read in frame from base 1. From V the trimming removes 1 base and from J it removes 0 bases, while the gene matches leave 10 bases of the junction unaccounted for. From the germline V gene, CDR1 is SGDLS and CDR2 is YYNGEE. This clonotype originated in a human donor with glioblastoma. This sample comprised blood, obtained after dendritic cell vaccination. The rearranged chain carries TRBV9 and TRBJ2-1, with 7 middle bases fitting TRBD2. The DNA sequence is TGTGCCAGCAGCGTATCCCCCACGGGGACTACCTCCTACAATGAGCAGTTCTTC. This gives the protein CASSVSPTGTTSYNEQFF.